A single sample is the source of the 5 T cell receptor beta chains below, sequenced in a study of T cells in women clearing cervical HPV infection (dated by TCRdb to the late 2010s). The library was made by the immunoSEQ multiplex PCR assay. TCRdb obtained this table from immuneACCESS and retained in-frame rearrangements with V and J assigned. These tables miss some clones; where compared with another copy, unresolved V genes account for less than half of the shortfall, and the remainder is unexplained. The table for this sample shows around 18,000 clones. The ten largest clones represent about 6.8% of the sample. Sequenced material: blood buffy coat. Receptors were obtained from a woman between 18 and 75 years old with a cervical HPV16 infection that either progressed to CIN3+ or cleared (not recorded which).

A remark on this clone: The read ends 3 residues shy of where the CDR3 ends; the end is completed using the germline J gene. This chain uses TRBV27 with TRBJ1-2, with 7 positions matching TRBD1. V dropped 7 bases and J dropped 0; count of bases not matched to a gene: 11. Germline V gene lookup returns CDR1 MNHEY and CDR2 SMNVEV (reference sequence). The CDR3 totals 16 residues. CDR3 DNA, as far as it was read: TGTGCCAGCACCCCAAGTGGGACAGCAGCTAACTATGGC. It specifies CASTPSGTAANYG. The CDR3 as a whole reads CASTPSGTAANYGYTF.

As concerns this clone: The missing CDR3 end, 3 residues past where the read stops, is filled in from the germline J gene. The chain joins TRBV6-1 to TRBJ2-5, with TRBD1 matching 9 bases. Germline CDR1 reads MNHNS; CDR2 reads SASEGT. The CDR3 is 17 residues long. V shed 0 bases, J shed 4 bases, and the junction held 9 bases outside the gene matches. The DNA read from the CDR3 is TGTGCCAGCAGTGAAGCGAGGACAGGGGTCGGGACAGAGACC. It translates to CASSEARTGVGTET. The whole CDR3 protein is CASSEARTGVGTETQYF.

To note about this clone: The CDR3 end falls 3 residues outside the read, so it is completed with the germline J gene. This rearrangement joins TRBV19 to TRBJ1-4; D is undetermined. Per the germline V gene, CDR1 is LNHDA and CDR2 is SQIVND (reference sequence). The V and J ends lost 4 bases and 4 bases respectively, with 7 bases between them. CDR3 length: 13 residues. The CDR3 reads CASSTGVNEKLFF. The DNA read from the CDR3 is TGTGCCAGTAGTACAGGAGTTAATGAAAAA.

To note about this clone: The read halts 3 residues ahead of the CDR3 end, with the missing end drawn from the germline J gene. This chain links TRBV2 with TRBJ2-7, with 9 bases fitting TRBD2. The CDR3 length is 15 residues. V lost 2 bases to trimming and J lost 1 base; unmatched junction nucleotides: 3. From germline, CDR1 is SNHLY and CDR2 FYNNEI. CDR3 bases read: TGTGCCAGCAGTGAACGCGGACTAGCGTCCTACGAG. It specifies CASSERGLASYE. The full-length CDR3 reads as CASSERGLASYEQYF.

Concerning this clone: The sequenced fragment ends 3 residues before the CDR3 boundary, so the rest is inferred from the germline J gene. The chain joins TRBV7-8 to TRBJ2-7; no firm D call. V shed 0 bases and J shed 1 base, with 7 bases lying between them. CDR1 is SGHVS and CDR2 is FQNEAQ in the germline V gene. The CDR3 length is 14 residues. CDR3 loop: CASSLAPGSYEQYF. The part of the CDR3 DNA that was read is TGTGCCAGCAGCTTAGCTCCGGGTTCCTACGAG.